This T cell receptor (beta chain) is drawn from a study of blood T cell repertoires in COVID-19. Study-level information: Sites in the United States, Italy and Spain provided acute and convalescent COVID-19 samples. T cells, B-cell-depleted T cells, or PBMCs supplied cDNA or gDNA.

Original analysis: By means of reference gene primer amplification, nucleated cell counts were estimated. Libraries were prepared by immunoSEQ multiplex PCR; TCRdb keeps only in-frame clonotypes and omits some of them. D and trimming were read from the DNA, whereas the V and J calls and clone size are those reported in that table. The table records about 60,000 clones, nearly 80% of them present only once. The CDR3 is 14 residues long. Looked up from germline, CDR1 is LGHNA and CDR2 is YNFKEQ. Trimming removed 4 bases from V and 5 bases from J; junction bases left unmatched: 4. The receptor's source is a human donor in a cohort sampled during active COVID-19. The specimen was peripheral blood. The rearrangement uses TRBV4-2 and TRBJ2-1, with 8 bases identical to TRBD2. CDR3 in DNA: TGTGCCAGCAGCCCGACTAGCGTTGACAATGAGCAGTTCTTC. It specifies CASSPTSVDNEQFF.